These 9 T cell receptor beta chains originate from one sample sequenced in a study of blood T cell repertoires in COVID-19. Sequenced by immunoSEQ multiplex PCR; TCRdb stores in-frame clones only, minus some. The sample has approximately 390,000 clones; nearly 90% are singletons. Sequenced input: peripheral blood. The receptors derive from a man younger than 35 with active or convalescent COVID-19.

This chain links TRBV6-5 with TRBJ2-1; tentatively, D is TRBD2 (7 bases). The CDR3 is made up of 15 amino acids. The germline V gene has CDR1 MNHEY and CDR2 SVGAGI. Trimming took 2 bases from V and 7 from J, leaving 15 bases between them. The CDR3 region is CASSYVPGGWNEQFF. The CDR3 DNA reads TGTGCCAGCAGTTACGTTCCGGGGGGCTGGAATGAGCAGTTCTTC.

The genes are TRBV28 and TRBJ1-1, with TRBD1 identical over 7 bases. CDR3 length: 14 residues. The V and J ends lost 7 bases and 1 base, in that order; junction bases with no gene match: 6. Germline loops: CDR1 MDHEN, CDR2 SYDVKM. For the CDR3, the DNA is TGTGCCAGCAATAACAGGGGTTGGAACACTGAAGCTTTCTTT. Protein product: CASNNRGWNTEAFF.

The V and J genes are TRBV11-3 and TRBJ2-2; the D gene is possibly TRBD1 (6 bases). CDR3 length: 15 amino acids. CDR1 and CDR2 (germline): SGHNT, YENEEA. V was cut by 1 base and J by 3 bases, with 9 bases left in between. CDR3 DNA: TGTGCCAGCAGCTTAGGGGACATCGACACCGGGGAGCTGTTTTTT. Its protein is CASSLGDIDTGELFF.

This chain links TRBV24-1 with TRBJ2-2; tentatively, D is TRBD2 (6 bases). The germline gives CDR1 KGHDR, CDR2 SFDVKD. The CDR3 has 15 amino acids. The V end was cut by 3 bases, the J end by 4 bases, with 11 bases between. The CDR3 loop reads CATSDRREVTGELFF. The CDR3 DNA reads TGTGCCACCAGTGATAGGAGGGAGGTCACCGGGGAGCTGTTTTTT.

The chain has TRBV4-2 and TRBJ2-2, with 9 bases fitting TRBD1. The CDR3 is made up of 16 amino acids. J gave up 3 bases and V 0 bases, and 2 bases lay outside the gene matches. CDR1 and CDR2 from the germline V gene are LGHNA and YNFKEQ. CDR3 residues: CASSQEGTGYTGELFF. The CDR3 region has the DNA TGTGCCAGCAGCCAAGAGGGGACAGGGTACACCGGGGAGCTGTTTTTT.

V gene TRBV7-2 combines with J gene TRBJ2-7, with TRBD1 matching over 8 bases. V lost 2 bases and J lost 5; bases outside the gene matches: 8. CDR3 length: 15 residues. Germline V gene data show CDR1 as SGHTA and CDR2 as FQGNSA. CDR3 residues: CASSLNQGADDEQYF. CDR3 nucleotides: TGTGCCAGCAGCTTAAATCAGGGGGCGGATGACGAGCAGTACTTC.

The chain carries TRBV4-3 and TRBJ2-7, with D perhaps TRBD1 (5 bases). Trimming stripped 0 bases from V and 0 bases from J, with 9 bases between. Germline V gives CDR1 LGHNA, CDR2 YSLEER. The CDR3 is 15 amino acids. The CDR3 spells CASSQELGPSYEQYF. CDR3 DNA: TGCGCCAGCAGCCAAGAGCTGGGGCCCTCCTACGAGCAGTACTTC.

The V and J genes are TRBV19 and TRBJ2-1; 8 bases fit TRBD1. The J segment lost 4 bases and the V segment lost 6 bases, leaving 5 bases of the junction unmatched. From germline, CDR1 is LNHDA and CDR2 SQIVND (reference sequence). The CDR3 covers 14 residues. CDR3 nucleotides: TGTGCCAGTAGCGGACAGGGTCGGTACAATGAGCAGTTCTTC. Its translation: CASSGQGRYNEQFF.

The genes are TRBV11-2 and TRBJ2-5; 7 bases are shared with TRBD1. Losses at the gene ends were 5 bases for V and 2 bases for J; bases not matched to a gene: 11. The CDR3 extends over 16 amino acids. The germline gives CDR1 SGHAT, CDR2 FQNNGV. The CDR3 here is CASSLGPQGVQETQYF. CDR3 in DNA: TGTGCCAGCAGCCTTGGACCGCAGGGGGTTCAAGAGACCCAGTACTTC.